Here is one T cell receptor beta chain with its context. The antigen is unknown. Average productive template count per sample was roughly 40,000. The method was immunoSEQ multiplex PCR; TCRdb's version includes in-frame clones alone and lacks a portion of them. Of around 2,000 clones in the sample, over 25% were seen once. V lost 4 bases and J lost 4, with 11 bases in between. The CDR3 is 14 amino acids. Germline V gene lookup returns CDR1 SEHNR and CDR2 FQNEAQ (reference sequence). These data belong to a study of STAT3 mutations in large granular lymphocyte leukemia. About the research overall: Canonical activating STAT3 mutations were detected in roughly half of the longitudinally sequenced T-LGLL patients. Study observations and caveats: Sampling intervals varied between patients and samples. TCR clonotype switching after therapy occurred in about 30% of the 18 patients. Every T-cell large granular lymphocyte leukemia patient had at least one immunodominant TCR beta clonotype.

This clonotype was obtained from a male patient aged 45-60 years with T-cell large granular lymphocyte leukemia. Some clones in this sample may be carry-over from other donors' samples. The sample comprised peripheral blood mononuclear cells. The chain is built from TRBV7-9 and TRBJ1-5; D gene unclear. The CDR3 spells CASSSGRFNQPQHF. DNA for the CDR3: TGTGCCAGCAGCTCCGGACGGTTTAATCAGCCCCAGCATTTT.